The 19 T cell receptor beta chains in this list originate from one sample, sequenced in a study of Graves' ophthalmopathy and Graves' hyperthyroidism. RNA served as the template for amplifying TCR beta CDR3 regions. The workflow started with a first-round RT-PCR run with HTBI primers and then moved on to a second-round multiplex PCR. TCRdb re-derived calls from the multiplex PCR reads in MiXCR, one entry per CDR3 protein. The sample consists of a few hundred thousand distinct CDR3 sequences, about 18% of them appearing once. The source material was peripheral blood. Receptors originate from an adult woman with stable Graves' hyperthyroidism.

This clonotype occurred many times. This sequence joins TRBV10-3 and TRBJ1-1; TRBD1 is a possible D gene (6 bases). Germline assignment: CDR1 ENHRY and CDR2 SYGVKD. The CDR3 runs to 12 residues. Between the trimmed V and J ends, which lost 3 bases and 8 bases, there was a span of 10 bases. CDR3 nucleotide sequence: TGTGCCATCAGTGACCCTGGACAGGAAGCTTTCTTT. This codes for CAISDPGQEAFF.

This clonotype was counted many times. This chain connects TRBV4-1 to TRBJ1-1; 12 nucleotides line up with TRBD1. CDR3 size: 15 residues. Germline values: CDR1 MGHRA, CDR2 YSYEKL. After removal of 1 base from V and 11 bases from J, the junction contained 8 bases not matched to a gene. This chain's CDR3 is CASSQAGQGARGAFF. The CDR3 DNA follows: TGCGCCAGCAGCCAAGCGGGACAGGGGGCGCGTGGGGCTTTCTTT.

This clonotype was seen repeatedly, ten times or more. This chain connects TRBV5-1 to TRBJ2-7, with D possibly matching TRBD2 (5 bases). Germline values: CDR1 SGHRS, CDR2 YFSETQ. The CDR3 is made up of 14 amino acids. The V end lost 4 bases, the J end lost 8 bases, and 19 bases lay between the germline ends. In DNA form, the CDR3 reads TGCGCCAGCAGCCTGGGAGCTACCCAAGGGCAGCAGTACTTC. It is translated as CASSLGATQGQQYF.

This clonotype appeared many times. This sequence joins TRBV13 and TRBJ2-5; unclear D gene. The CDR3 has 16 amino acids. Trimming left V 0 bases short and J 0 bases short, with 11 bases between. Germline V gene lookup returns CDR1 PRHDT and CDR2 FYEKMQ (reference sequence). CDR3: CASSLGRATYQETQYF. CDR3 coding DNA: TGTGCCAGCAGCTTAGGAAGGGCCACATACCAAGAGACCCAGTACTTC.

This clonotype was counted at least ten times. V gene TRBV4-2 combines with J gene TRBJ2-7; D perhaps matches TRBD2 (6 bases). V was trimmed by 1 base and J by 6 bases, leaving 13 bases between them. This CDR3 is 14 amino acids long. Germline CDR1 is LGHNA and CDR2 is YNFKEQ. The CDR3 DNA sequence: TGTGCCAGCAGCCAAGCGCCGCGGGGACGCGAGCAGTACTTC. Its translation: CASSQAPRGREQYF.

This clonotype was counted ten times or more. The V and J genes are TRBV27 and TRBJ1-2; maybe TRBD1 (6 bases). Germline loops: CDR1 MNHEY, CDR2 SMNVEV (reference sequence). Trimming left V 3 bases short and J 6 bases short, with 17 bases between. The CDR3 has 15 amino acids. CDR3 protein: CASSFGGQGRDGYTF. The CDR3 DNA is TGTGCCAGCAGTTTTGGGGGCCAGGGGCGGGATGGCTACACCTTC.

Note on this clonotype: A junction end diverges from the germline sequence, so it may reflect a read error. V and J are TRBV28 and TRBJ2-7; the D gene is possibly TRBD2 (6 bases). Germline CDR1 and CDR2: MDHEN and SYDVKM. The CDR3 is 15 residues long. DNA of the CDR3: TGTGCCAGCAGTTCACTACGACTAGTCTACTACGATCAGTACTTC. It codes for CASSSLRLVYYDQYF. The whole variable domain, filled in from reference TRBV28 and TRBJ2-7, reads DVKVTQSSRYLVKRTGEKVFLECVQDMDHENMFWYRQDPGLGLRLIYFSYDVKMKEKGDIPEGYSVSREKKERFSLILESASTNQTSMYLCASSSLRLVYYDQYFGPGTRLTVT.

This clonotype was seen ten or more times. The J gene is TRBJ1-1, the V gene TRBV5-1; no clear D. The CDR3 consists of 13 residues. Germline loops: CDR1 SGHRS, CDR2 YFSETQ. Trimming took off 3 bases at V and 6 bases at J, with 12 bases between the two ends. For the CDR3, the DNA is TGCGCCAGCAGCTGGAACGTGGACTCTGAAGCTTTCTTT. Its translation is CASSWNVDSEAFF.

The sample holds many counts of this clonotype. The V gene is TRBV12-3 or TRBV12-4, the J gene TRBJ1-1; perhaps TRBD1 as D (5 bases). V was clipped by 3 bases and J by 6 bases, with 14 bases between them. The CDR3 length is 14 residues. CDR3 residues: CASSLGQGGPEAFF. DNA for the CDR3: TGTGCCAGCAGTTTGGGTCAGGGAGGGCCTGAAGCTTTCTTT.

The V and J genes are TRBV4-3 and TRBJ2-7; unclear D gene. Deletions cut 1 base from V and 4 bases from J, with 11 bases between. Germline V CDR1 and CDR2: LGHNA, YSLEER. CDR3 length: 14 residues. The CDR3 nucleotides read TGCGCCAGCAGCCAAGTTGCGTGGAATTACGAGCAGTACTTC. Its protein product is CASSQVAWNYEQYF.

This clonotype was seen repeatedly, ten times or more. This rearrangement joins TRBV12-5 to TRBJ2-5; perhaps TRBD2 as D (5 bases). CDR1 is LGHNT and CDR2 is FRNRAP in the germline V gene. Trimming stripped 5 bases from V and 3 bases from J, with 13 bases between. CDR3 size: 14 residues. CDR3 DNA sequence: TGTGCTAGTGGTCCCCTCGGACTTGAAGAGACCCAGTACTTC. Translating it yields CASGPLGLEETQYF. The full variable domain, with the rest looked up from reference TRBV12-5 and TRBJ2-5, is DARVTQTPRHKVTEMGQEVTMRCQPILGHNTVFWYRQTMMQGLELLAYFRNRAPLDDSGMPKDRFSAEMPDATLATLKIQPSEPRDSAVYFCASGPLGLEETQYFGPGTRLLVL.

At least ten counts were recorded for this clonotype. The V gene is TRBV3-1, the J gene TRBJ2-7, with a possible D match to TRBD2 (6 bases). The CDR3 totals 14 residues. CDR1 is LGHDT, CDR2 YNNKEL, per germline (reference sequence). Trimming stripped 4 bases from V and 2 bases from J, with 12 bases between. CDR3 nucleotide sequence: TGTGCCAGCAGCCGGGTTAGCGGAGCCTACGAGCAGTACTTC. Translating gives CASSRVSGAYEQYF.

This clonotype was counted at least ten times. J is TRBJ2-5 and V is TRBV10-3, with D perhaps TRBD1 or TRBD2 (5 bases each). Germline CDR1 and CDR2: ENHRY and SYGVKD. Trimming left V 0 bases short and J 4 bases short, with 9 bases between. This CDR3 has 14 residues. The CDR3 reads CAISESGTRETQYF. Here the CDR3 DNA reads TGTGCCATCAGTGAGTCCGGGACCAGAGAGACCCAGTACTTC.

In its sample, this clonotype was seen a few times. The genes are TRBV3-1 and TRBJ2-2; the D is unclear. The CDR3 has 19 residues. Germline V gives CDR1 LGHDT, CDR2 YNNKEL (reference sequence). V was cut by 0 bases and J by 4 bases, with 21 bases left in between. For the CDR3, the DNA is TGTGCCAGCAGCCAAGATCGAATAGGGCTAGGAATAGGCACCGGGGAGCTGTTTTTT. Amino acids: CASSQDRIGLGIGTGELFF.

This clonotype was seen many times. This chain links TRBV20-1 with TRBJ1-1, with D possibly TRBD1 on 5 matching bases. Germline V gene lookup returns CDR1 DFQATT and CDR2 SNEGSKA (reference sequence). This CDR3 comprises 17 residues. V lost 2 bases and J 1 base, leaving 20 bases between the germline ends. CDR3 in amino acids: CSARPAWTSDGNTEAFF. The CDR3 DNA reads as TGCAGTGCTAGACCCGCTTGGACAAGTGATGGGAACACTGAAGCTTTCTTT.

This clonotype came up many times. The rearrangement links TRBV30 to TRBJ1-1; possible D gene TRBD1, 5 bases. V lost 3 bases and J lost 5, with 7 bases in between. The CDR3 has 11 amino acids. Germline V gives CDR1 GTSNPN, CDR2 SVGIG (reference sequence). CDR3 residues: CAWRGLTEAFF. The CDR3 nucleotides read TGTGCCTGGAGGGGGCTAACTGAAGCTTTCTTT. Filled out from reference TRBV30 and TRBJ1-1, the complete variable domain reads SQTIHQWPATLVQPVGSPLSLECTVEGTSNPNLYWYRQAAGRGLQLLFYSVGIGQISSEVPQNLSASRPQDRQFILSSKKLLLSDSGFYLCAWRGLTEAFFGQGTRLTVV.

This clonotype was counted ten times or more. The chain has TRBV4-1 and TRBJ2-7; no firm D call. There are 14 residues in the CDR3. Looked up from germline, CDR1 is MGHRA and CDR2 is YSYEKL. The V end lost 4 bases, the J end lost 7 bases, and 17 bases lay between the germline ends. This CDR3 reads CASSPRRPGEEQYF. The CDR3 DNA is TGCGCCAGCAGCCCCAGACGCCCCGGAGAGGAGCAGTACTTC.

The table lists this clonotype with many counts. V usage is TRBV6-2 or TRBV6-3 and J usage is TRBJ2-2, with a weak D call TRBD2 (5 bases). V shed 5 bases and J shed 3 bases, with 10 bases lying between them. The V gene's germline CDR1 is MNHEY and CDR2 SVGEGT. The CDR3 has 14 amino acids. The CDR3 loop reads CASSRAGDTGELFF. The CDR3 nucleotides are TGTGCCAGCAGTCGCGCCGGGGACACCGGGGAGCTGTTTTTT.

This chain joins TRBV29-1 and TRBJ2-2, with D hard to call. V lost 6 bases to trimming and J lost 3 bases, with 5 bases between them. CDR1 and CDR2 (germline): SQVTM, ANQGSEA. This CDR3 spans 11 amino acids. CDR3 in amino acids: CSVGYTGELFF. CDR3 bases: TGCAGCGTGGGATACACCGGGGAGCTGTTTTTT.